This T cell receptor (beta chain) was recovered during a study of cytomegalovirus exposure and HLA in healthy donors (dated by TCRdb to between 2016 and 2019). Context from the whole study: An earlier analysis of roughly 610 of the donors reported 250 to 350 Gb of sequence data and some 110 million unique TCR beta sequences obtained from approximately 180 million T cells. A later genetic analysis took genome-wide SNP genotypes for about three fifths of the 666 donors and used that subset as a discovery cohort. Alongside the repertoire data, information on donor age, sex, ethnicity and CMV serostatus was compiled. The study was designed to test whether signatures of past pathogen exposure could be identified by cataloging public T cell receptors. Every repertoire in the discovery cohort had been generated on one and the same sequencing platform. Along with the 666-subject first cohort, a separate validation cohort of some 130 different subjects was used. Approximately 330 gigabases of sequencing data and around 85 million unique TCR sequences made up an early release that covered some 640 HLA-typed donors. Among the roughly 380 genotyped donors, around 79% belonged to the genetic ancestry cluster associated with self-reported Caucasian donors. An earlier analysis of fewer than 700 of the donors applied high-throughput TCR beta sequencing to assess whether each TCR beta V gene segment acted as functional or pseudogenic. A later analysis re-examined previously published TCR beta repertoires from several hundred donors and added high-resolution HLA genotyping to investigate patterns of TCR occurrence. Both class I and class II loci were covered by HLA typing, at four-digit resolution. Rather than drawing on any new phenotypic data, the later analysis identified candidate immune exposures from TCR beta sequences and the way those sequences occurred across donors. Across some 400 genotyped donors of the cohort, an average of roughly 250,000 unique TCR beta nucleotide sequences per donor were sequenced, and around 19% of those sequences were non-productive. Roughly five DR-DQ haplotypes were handled as single units for association and clustering, since linkage in the cohort was strong. The study profiled the T cell repertoires of under 700 subjects by immunosequencing and related them to cytomegalovirus serostatus. High-throughput TCR immunosequencing, statistical association of individual TCRs with disease status, and machine learning were combined to predict cytomegalovirus infection status. The number of donors typed differed by locus, with about 629-630 for A, B, C, DRB1 and DQB1, roughly 550 for DQA1, 600 to 610 for DPA1, and some 470 for DPB1.

Notes on this clone: Its antigen remains undetermined. Base qualities are missing; no much larger clone stands one base away.

What the study reported, not specific to this receptor: A later analysis found that TCR association rates varied across HLA loci, with DRB1 alleles showing the most associated TCRs and HLA-C alleles the fewest. An association between a missense DCLRE1C variant and V-gene and J-gene trimming of TCR beta chains was found in a later genetic analysis and replicated in an independent cohort. A later analysis reported that several top co-occurrence clusters appeared linked to parvovirus B19, influenza, CMV and Epstein-Barr virus. The authors suggested that the approach could potentially be extended to other disease states and immunological phenotypes. HLA typing was unavailable for some donors at each locus, so association tests used only the typed subset. In a later analysis, 15,000 to 20,000 TCR beta sequences were associated with specific HLA alleles at a false discovery rate of 0.05. Correlated functional status among segregating V segments might be attributable to linkage disequilibrium, but an unknown experimental factor could not be ruled out. Roughly uniform sequencing depth across donors was assumed in presence/absence analyses, although this assumption may not hold. Immune exposure information for the cohort was limited to CMV serostatus. The classifier was reported to diagnose cytomegalovirus status with high specificity and sensitivity in both the original cohort and the validation cohort. Compared with the roughly 700-donor mean, donors in an Asian-associated ancestry cluster had fewer N-insertions in productive TCRs, according to a later genetic analysis. The cohort was sequenced for TCR beta chains only, and without alpha or paired-chain data the features that could be detected were limited. In a later analysis, HLA-associated TCR beta chains showed more clonal expansion and lower generation probabilities than non-associated chains that were equally common. Most CMV-associated TCR beta chains appeared to be HLA-restricted in a later analysis, and the HLA associations seemed to be driven largely by CMV exposure. Most TCR sequences were observed very rarely across donors, whereas some public TCRs were present in many individuals. In an earlier analysis of 587 of the donors, most TCR beta V segments appeared in productive rearrangements about 87% or about 30% of the time, broadly matching IMGT annotations. A cluster of highly shared sequence variants was judged likely to be a technical artifact of the sequencing pipeline. When HLA alleles, especially DR and DQ, strongly co-occurred, TCR associations were difficult to assign to individual alleles. A further reported finding was that TCR beta sequences accurately predicted the HLA-A and HLA-B alleles for most subjects in the first cohort. Because counts were too low, under 20 rarely observed V segments, including chromosome 9 orphons, were left out of the earlier analysis of some 640 of the donors. A few of the identified cytomegalovirus-associated TCR beta chains were confirmed in vitro to be specific for cytomegalovirus antigens. Some IMGT-functional V segments, including TRBV6-2 and TRBV6-3, could not be distinguished by the 87-base-pair reads and were therefore excluded. The study listed around 160 TCR beta chains as associated with cytomegalovirus.

V ends up 6 bases short and J 3 bases short, with an unmatched junction base count of 20. Measured from the cysteine to the phenylalanine, the CDR3 is 20 residues long. Just CDR3 DNA is preserved here, 60 bases in frame from base 1. As encoded in the germline V gene (reference sequence), CDR1 is WNHNN while CDR2 is SYGVQD. The cohort consisted of 650 to 850 healthy bone marrow donors. At the time of sampling, every cohort member was nominally healthy, though immune exposures that went unrecorded were likely present. The donor tested CMV seronegative and was one of the 352 seronegative cohort members. Every donor gave a peripheral blood sample, and the peripheral blood mononuclear cells from that sample were used for TCR beta sequencing. The Qiagen DNeasy Blood Extraction Kit was used to extract genomic DNA from the blood cell samples. Libraries were made using the immunoSEQ multiplex PCR assay. For the multiplex PCR, a mixture combining 60 forward primers for TCR Vbeta segments and 13 reverse primers for TCR Jbeta segments was used. The CDR3 region of rearranged TCR beta genes was amplified from genomic DNA by a multiplex PCR assay. On the Illumina HiSeq System, the amplified TCR beta libraries were sequenced as 87-base-pair reads. Regarding the original processing steps: Across the 670 or so repertoires, a later analysis counted tens of millions of unique TCR beta chains, approximately 10 million of which were shared by at least two donors. Raw reads were error-corrected and collapsed into unique sequences by a nearest-neighbor algorithm in which closely related sequences were merged to remove PCR and sequencing errors. V, D and J gene segments were assigned by aligning CDR3 sequences to IMGT reference sequences. Each retained sequence needed at least a six-nucleotide match to both a V gene segment and a J gene segment. Rearrangements were called productive when the CDR3 lacked stop codons and stayed in frame with V and J; all others were non-productive. Following IMGT convention, CDR3 was defined as the stretch from the second conserved V-encoded cysteine to the conserved J-encoded phenylalanine. The earlier analysis of 500 to 750 of the donors excluded any sequence lacking an unambiguous match to a single V gene segment. In an earlier analysis of more than 500 of the donors, a V segment was called functional when productive rearrangements were above 56.7%, and segregating when the standard deviation between donors exceeded 5%. A statistical classification framework was built to diagnose cytomegalovirus status from the catalog of TCR beta chain sequences. A later analysis assigned V and J genes by comparing TCR nucleotide sequences with IMGT/GENE-DB human TR gene sequences. Using the TCRdist pipeline, a later analysis assigned CDR3 sequences along with most-parsimonious VDJ recombination scenarios. In a later analysis, every TCR beta chain was defined by the combination of its CDR3 amino acid sequence and its V-gene family, and reads without a unique V-gene family were dropped. As a way to deal with suspected cross-contamination and a sequencing artifact, a later analysis dropped nearly 600 nucleotide sequences that were highly shared and had low generation probability. For each public chain, a later analysis derived a clonal expansion index from normalized ranks of inferred template counts within each repertoire. In a later analysis, generation probabilities were computed with a VDJ recombination model fitted to out-of-frame rearrangements, and the resulting probabilities were checked against IGoR. Hypergeometric tests were used in a later analysis to score TCR-TCR, TCR-HLA and TCR-CMV co-occurrence, with a repertoire-size bias correction applied to the TCR pairs. False discovery rates were estimated in a later analysis by permuting HLA or CMV assignments 20 times. In a later analysis, co-occurring TCRs were grouped using DBSCAN, and TCRdist sequence similarity was added for clustering within HLA-allele-positive subsets. For co-occurrence clustering, repertoires with fewer than 30,000 or more than 120,000 public chains were excluded, along with 4 to 6 repertoires with anomalous nucleotide sharing. Drawn from immuneACCESS, this table holds only the in-frame rearrangements with V and J called that TCRdb kept. Clones are partly lost; checked studies trace under half to an unresolved V gene and leave the rest unexplained. V and J calls plus clone size are reproduced from that table; the DNA served to infer D and trimming. The sample table holds 140,000 to 150,000 clones, of which 70% to 90% were seen once. Roughly 0.5% of the sample is taken by the ten largest.

The clonotype originates from a woman between 40 and 55 years old in good health and CMV-seronegative. The chain is made from TRBV10-1 and TRBJ2-4, with 10 bases aligning to TRBD1. Sequences were obtained from PBMCs. The DNA sequence is as follows: TGCGCCAGCAGCCTTGAATACGGGACAGGGGAGGTTTCGGTCAAAAACATTCAGTACTTC. Its coded protein is CASSLEYGTGEVSVKNIQYF.